Included here is one TCR beta chain sequence, with context. Trimming shortened V by 1 base and J by 10 bases, and 10 bases separated the two germline ends. CDR1 and CDR2 (germline): LGHDT, YNNKEL (reference sequence). The length of the CDR3 is 12 residues. The source of the sample is a study of blood T cell repertoires in COVID-19. TCRdb keeps only in-frame clones here, not all; method: immunoSEQ multiplex PCR. The repertoire holds under 300,000 clones, with around nine tenths as singletons. Sequenced input: PBMCs or T cells enriched from blood (not recorded which). This sequence was found in a woman aged 50 to 60 who had recovered from COVID-19. This chain uses TRBV3-1 (or the pseudogene TRBV3-2) with TRBJ2-5, with D hard to call. The CDR3 spells CASSQGRLDQYF. CDR3 DNA: TGTGCCAGCAGCCAAGGTAGACTGGACCAGTACTTC.